The 14 T cell receptor beta chains listed next were all sequenced from one sample in a study of identical twins. In TCRdb, the 5' RACE reads were re-called with MiXCR into one record per CDR3 protein. Of a few hundred thousand distinct CDR3 sequences in the sample, roughly 8.6% are singletons; the top ten hold around 2.1%. Separately, the same data were catalogued under a study of yellow fever vaccine responses in identical twins.

The sample consisted of memory (CD45RO+) T cells sorted from blood. The receptor source for this set is a woman in her late teens or twenties in good health.

The chain has TRBV19 and TRBJ2-7, with TRBD2 matching over 11 bases. With 4 bases clipped from V and 2 bases from J, the junction kept 4 bases outside the gene matches. Germline V gene data show CDR1 as LNHDA and CDR2 as SQIVND (reference sequence). This CDR3 contains 15 residues. The CDR3: CASSTPLAGAYEQYF. CDR3 DNA: TGTGCCAGTAGTACTCCACTAGCGGGAGCCTACGAGCAGTACTTC.

This clonotype was counted many times. The rearrangement joins TRBV5-5 to TRBJ1-1; D remains ambiguous. Per the germline V gene, CDR1 is SGHKS and CDR2 is YYEKEE (reference sequence). This CDR3 has 15 residues. Trimming took 1 base from V and 1 from J, leaving 11 bases between them. CDR3 DNA sequence: TGTGCCAGCAGCTTGTTACGGCAGGCGAACACTGAAGCTTTCTTT. This sequence encodes CASSLLRQANTEAFF.

The chain links TRBV24-1 to TRBJ2-5; possible D gene TRBD1, 6 bases. The CDR3 totals 16 residues. V was cut by 2 bases and J by 2 bases, with 14 bases left in between. Germline V gene lookup returns CDR1 KGHDR and CDR2 SFDVKD. The CDR3 spells CATSDWGRTAQETQYF. CDR3 DNA: TGTGCCACCAGTGATTGGGGACGGACAGCTCAAGAGACCCAGTACTTC.

The V and J genes are TRBV2 and TRBJ2-5; TRBD2 aligns across 13 bases. V trimming: 4 bases; J trimming: 1 base; junction bases outside the gene matches: 3. CDR1 SNHLY and CDR2 FYNNEI come from the germline V gene. This CDR3 comprises 16 residues. The CDR3 bases are TGTGCCAGCAGTGGACTAGCGGGAGGCGCCCAAGAGACCCAGTACTTC. It encodes CASSGLAGGAQETQYF.

This sequence joins TRBV7-9 and TRBJ1-2; D gene ambiguous. V shed 0 bases and J shed 6 bases, with 20 bases lying between them. The germline V gene encodes CDR1 SEHNR and CDR2 FQNEAQ (reference sequence). There are 17 residues in the CDR3. The DNA of the CDR3 is TGTGCCAGCAGCTTAGCGATGCAGGTCTGGGCCCGGGATGGCTACACCTTC. Protein sequence: CASSLAMQVWARDGYTF.

There are many counts of this clonotype. J is TRBJ1-6 and V is TRBV3-1, with unresolved D. CDR3 length: 14 amino acids. Trimming removed 4 bases at V and 10 bases at J, with 14 bases between. CDR1 is LGHDT and CDR2 is YNNKEL in the germline V gene (reference sequence). The CDR3 spells CASSPGVVNSPLHF. For the CDR3, the DNA is TGTGCCAGCAGCCCCGGGGTCGTGAACTCACCCCTCCACTTT. Using reference TRBV3-1 and TRBJ1-6 for the parts outside the CDR3, the full variable domain is DTAVSQTPKYLVTQMGNDKSIKCEQNLGHDTMYWYKQDSKKFLKIMFSYNNKELIINETVPNRFSPKSPDKAHLNLHINSLELGDSAVYFCASSPGVVNSPLHFGNGTRLTVT.

The chain couples TRBV7-9 to TRBJ1-6; D unclear. The V end lost 5 bases, the J end lost 6 bases, and 5 bases lay between the germline ends. Germline CDR1 is SEHNR and CDR2 is FQNEAQ (reference sequence). The CDR3 has 12 residues. The CDR3 reads CASSASNSPLHF. In DNA, the CDR3 is TGTGCCAGCAGCGCCAGTAATTCACCCCTCCACTTT.

The V call is TRBV11-2, the J call TRBJ2-3; 8 bases line up with TRBD2. V shed 5 bases and J 2 bases; nucleotides not matched to a gene: 9. This CDR3 region has 16 residues. Germline CDR1 and CDR2: SGHAT and FQNNGV. The CDR3 loop is CASSLQTSVITDTQYF. In DNA, the CDR3 is TGTGCCAGCAGCCTACAGACTAGCGTGATCACAGATACGCAGTATTTT.

The rearrangement links TRBV19 to TRBJ2-4; 8 bases are shared with TRBD2. The J segment lost 8 bases and the V segment lost 4 bases, leaving 7 bases of the junction unmatched. CDR1 and CDR2 from the germline V gene are LNHDA and SQIVND (reference sequence). This CDR3 comprises 14 residues. CDR3 nucleotide sequence: TGTGCCAGTAGTACCAGCGGGAGTGTCTACATTCAGTACTTC. It specifies CASSTSGSVYIQYF.

This clonotype was counted many times. The chain combines TRBV5-1 with TRBJ1-4, with D uncertain. With 0 bases removed from V and 5 bases from J, the gap between germline ends came to 11 bases. CDR1 is SGHRS, CDR2 YFSETQ, per germline. CDR3 length equals 15 residues. CDR3 sequence reads: CASSLDVQRNEKLFF. Here the CDR3 DNA reads TGCGCCAGCAGCTTGGATGTACAGAGGAATGAAAAACTGTTTTTT.

This clonotype has ten or more counts. This chain links TRBV12-3 or TRBV12-4 with TRBJ1-5; a weak D match, TRBD1 (5 bases). V lost 6 bases to trimming and J lost 0 bases, with 12 bases between them. CDR3 size: 15 residues. The CDR3 here is CASSTGTDSNQPQHF. The CDR3 nucleotides read TGTGCCAGCAGCACCGGGACGGATAGCAATCAGCCCCAGCATTTT.

Ten or more counts support this clonotype. This CDR3 reads CASTRTSGSYEQYF. The CDR3 nucleotides are TGTGCCAGCACTAGGACTAGCGGGAGCTACGAGCAGTACTTC. The gene calls are TRBV12-3 or TRBV12-4 and TRBJ2-7, with 13 bases that match TRBD2. V dropped 7 bases and J dropped 3; count of bases not matched to a gene: 3. CDR3 size: 14 residues.

This clonotype occurred many times. This chain joins TRBV10-2 and TRBJ2-7, with D perhaps being TRBD1 or TRBD2 (6 bases each). The CDR3 extends over 16 amino acids. The ends were cut back, 4 bases at V and 2 bases at J, with 18 bases in the middle. CDR1 is WSHSY, CDR2 SAAADI, per germline. The chain's CDR3 is CASSGGAWQGTYEQYV. The CDR3 nucleotides are TGCGCCAGCAGTGGGGGGGCATGGCAGGGTACCTACGAGCAGTACGTC.

This clonotype was detected only a few times. The rearrangement uses TRBV5-4 and TRBJ2-3, with D maybe TRBD1 (6 bases). Looked up from germline, CDR1 is SGHNT and CDR2 is YYREEE (reference sequence). Trimming pared 5 bases from V and 5 bases from J, leaving 15 bases between. This CDR3 region has 14 residues. CDR3 nucleotides: TGTGCCAGCAGGAGGCAGGGGAGAGAAGATACGCAGTATTTT. It is translated as CASRRQGREDTQYF.